The present T cell receptor (beta chain) was sequenced within a study of regulatory T cells in long-lasting Graves disease. This clonotype showed up many times. Stated time point: newly diagnosed GD, antithyroid drugs for less than 3 months. After RNA was extracted from PBMCs, the TCR library was made from it. Investigators prepared the TCR beta libraries by applying iRepertoire HTBI primers and Arm-PCR of CDR3 regions. TCRdb re-derived calls from the multiplex PCR reads in MiXCR, one entry per CDR3 protein. The sample yields about 540,000 distinct CDR3 sequences, about 13% seen once. In germline, CDR1 is KGHSH, CDR2 LQKENI. The CDR3 sequence is 13 residues long. V gave up 4 bases and J gave up 10 bases, with 16 bases separating them. These same data were also listed under a study on T cells in Graves' hyperthyroidism and ophthalmopathy. That source adds: Exclusion criteria comprised uncontrolled infection, other autoimmune disease, pregnancy or lactation. Most clonotypes that expanded in the thyroid above 0.001 also showed up in blood.

The receptor's source is a man younger than 45 with Graves disease. Specimen: peripheral blood mononuclear cells (PBMCs), collected at new diagnosis, from a patient treated with antithyroid drugs. This chain uses TRBV18 with TRBJ1-1; D perhaps matches TRBD1 (5 bases). Here the CDR3 reads CASSQYERGAAFF. The CDR3 DNA reads TGTGCCAGCTCACAATACGAGAGGGGCGCAGCTTTCTTT.